The 8 T cell receptor beta chains below were found in one sample sequenced in a study of control samples from healthy donors and cancer patients. Produced via immunoSEQ multiplex PCR; TCRdb's table is partial and in-frame only. In the table there are about 170,000 clones, roughly nine tenths of which are singletons. Sequenced input: blood. All receptors derive from a woman in her 30s in good health.

The chain has TRBV7-2 and TRBJ2-2; 10 nucleotides match TRBD2. With 5 bases clipped from V and 5 bases from J, the junction kept 5 bases outside the gene matches. The CDR3 loop spans 15 amino acids. The germline V gene encodes CDR1 SGHTA and CDR2 FQGNSA. The CDR3: CASSPASGGTGELFF. The CDR3 DNA sequence: TGTGCCAGCAGCCCCGCTAGCGGGGGAACCGGGGAGCTGTTTTTT.

The chain employs TRBV10-2 and TRBJ1-2, with TRBD1 identical over 11 bases. Germline V gives CDR1 WSHSY, CDR2 SAAADI. The trim removed 7 bases at V and 2 bases at J, leaving 3 bases unmatched. This CDR3 region has 14 residues. The CDR3 region is CASTRTGGNYGYTF. The CDR3 DNA sequence: TGCGCCAGCACCCGGACAGGGGGCAACTATGGCTACACCTTC.

CDR3 sequence: CATKAQGPGELFF. In nucleotides, the CDR3 is TGTGCCACCAAGGCACAGGGGCCCGGGGAGCTGTTTTTT. The rearrangement links TRBV2 to TRBJ2-2, with TRBD1 identical over 7 bases. J was trimmed by 6 bases and V by 10 bases; bases with no gene match: 8. Germline lookup yields CDR1 SNHLY and CDR2 FYNNEI. The CDR3 consists of 13 residues. Together with reference TRBV2 and TRBJ2-2, the CDR3 gives the full variable domain: EPEVTQTPSHQVTQMGQEVILRCVPISNHLYFYWYRQILGQKVEFLVSFYNNEISEKSEIFDDQFSVERPDGSNFTLKIRSTKLEDSAMYFCATKAQGPGELFFGEGSRLTVL.

This clone was found once. The chain joins TRBV19 to TRBJ2-5; TRBD1 matches 7 bases. CDR1 is LNHDA and CDR2 is SQIVND in the germline V gene (reference sequence). The CDR3 extends over 14 amino acids. J was trimmed by 6 bases and V by 2 bases; bases with no gene match: 6. CDR3 DNA sequence: TGTGCCAGTAGTATACTCGAGGGGGCTCAGACCCAGTACTTC. Translation: CASSILEGAQTQYF.

The chain is built from TRBV6-1 and TRBJ1-1; a weak D match, TRBD1 (5 bases). Between the trimmed V and J ends, which lost 1 base and 0 bases, there was a span of 6 bases. This CDR3 region has 14 residues. CDR1 is MNHNS and CDR2 is SASEGT in the germline V gene. The CDR3 loop reads CASSEGDLNTEAFF. CDR3 nucleotides: TGTGCCAGCAGTGAAGGGGACCTGAACACTGAAGCTTTCTTT.

The chain is built from TRBV5-5 and TRBJ2-6; possibly TRBD1 for D (5 bases). V shed 0 bases and J shed 1 base, with 14 bases lying between them. The CDR3 sequence is 18 residues long. Germline loops: CDR1 SGHKS, CDR2 YYEKEE (reference sequence). CDR3 in DNA: TGTGCCAGCAGCTTGGCCCCAGGGCTACTATCTGGGGCCAACGTCCTGACTTTC. This encodes CASSLAPGLLSGANVLTF.

V gene TRBV29-1 combines with J gene TRBJ1-2; TRBD1 matches at 7 bases. The length of the CDR3 is 11 residues. Looked up from germline, CDR1 is SQVTM and CDR2 is ANQGSEA. V dropped 4 bases and J dropped 4; count of bases not matched to a gene: 0. The CDR3 is CSVGDSYGYTF. In nucleotides, the CDR3 is TGCAGCGTTGGGGACAGCTATGGCTACACCTTC.

Notes on this clone: This same CDR3 is encoded by further DNA sequences in the sample. The chain links TRBV6-6 to TRBJ1-2, with no clear D. V lost 0 bases, J lost 8 bases, and 4 bases lay in between. The CDR3 length is 11 residues. Germline CDR1 and CDR2: MNHNY and SVGAGI (reference sequence). CDR3 DNA: TGTGCCAGCAGTTACTCGACCGGCTACACCTTC. Translated, it gives CASSYSTGYTF.